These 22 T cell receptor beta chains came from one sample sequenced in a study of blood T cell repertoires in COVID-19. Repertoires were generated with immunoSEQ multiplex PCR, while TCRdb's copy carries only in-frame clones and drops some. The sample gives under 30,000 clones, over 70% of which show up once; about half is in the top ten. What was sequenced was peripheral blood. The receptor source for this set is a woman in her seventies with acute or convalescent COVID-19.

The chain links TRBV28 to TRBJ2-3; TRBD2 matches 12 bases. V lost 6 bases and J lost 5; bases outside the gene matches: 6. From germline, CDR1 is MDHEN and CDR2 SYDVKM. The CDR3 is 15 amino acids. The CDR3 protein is CASSPGLAGLDTQYF. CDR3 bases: TGTGCCAGCAGCCCAGGACTAGCGGGGTTAGATACGCAGTATTTT. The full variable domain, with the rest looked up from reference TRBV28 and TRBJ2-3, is DVKVTQSSRYLVKRTGEKVFLECVQDMDHENMFWYRQDPGLGLRLIYFSYDVKMKEKGDIPEGYSVSREKKERFSLILESASTNQTSMYLCASSPGLAGLDTQYFGPGTRLTVL.

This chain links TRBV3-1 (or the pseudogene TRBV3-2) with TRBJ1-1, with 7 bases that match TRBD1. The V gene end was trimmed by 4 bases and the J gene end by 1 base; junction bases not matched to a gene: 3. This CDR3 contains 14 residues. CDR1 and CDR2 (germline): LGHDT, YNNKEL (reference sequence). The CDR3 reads CASSPNRGNTEAFF. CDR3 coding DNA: TGTGCCAGCAGCCCCAACAGGGGGAACACTGAAGCTTTCTTT.

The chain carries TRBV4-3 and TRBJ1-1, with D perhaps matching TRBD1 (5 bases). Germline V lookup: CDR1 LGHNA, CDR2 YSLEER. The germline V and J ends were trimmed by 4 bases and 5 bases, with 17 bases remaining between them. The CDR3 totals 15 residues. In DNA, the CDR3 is TGCGCCAGCAGCCCTGTCGGCAGGGCGGGGACTGAAGCTTTCTTT. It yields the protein CASSPVGRAGTEAFF.

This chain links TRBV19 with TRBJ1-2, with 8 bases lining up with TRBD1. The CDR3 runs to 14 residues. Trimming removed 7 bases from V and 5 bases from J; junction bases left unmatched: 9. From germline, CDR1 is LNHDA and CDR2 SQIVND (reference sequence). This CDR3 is CASTSRQGPYGYTF. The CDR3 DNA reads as TGTGCCAGTACGTCGAGACAGGGGCCGTATGGCTACACCTTC.

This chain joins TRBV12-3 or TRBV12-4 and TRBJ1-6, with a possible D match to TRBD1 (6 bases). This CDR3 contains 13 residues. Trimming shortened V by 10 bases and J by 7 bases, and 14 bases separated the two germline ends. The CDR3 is CATWTDMNSPLHF. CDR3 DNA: TGTGCCACCTGGACAGATATGAATTCACCCCTCCACTTT.

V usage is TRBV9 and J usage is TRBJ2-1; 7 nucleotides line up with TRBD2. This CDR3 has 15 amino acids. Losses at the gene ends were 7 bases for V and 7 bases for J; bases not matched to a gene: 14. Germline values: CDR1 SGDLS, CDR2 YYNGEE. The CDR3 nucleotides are TGTGCCAGCCGGCGGGGGACTGGAATCTCTAATGAGCAGTTCTTC. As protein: CASRRGTGISNEQFF.

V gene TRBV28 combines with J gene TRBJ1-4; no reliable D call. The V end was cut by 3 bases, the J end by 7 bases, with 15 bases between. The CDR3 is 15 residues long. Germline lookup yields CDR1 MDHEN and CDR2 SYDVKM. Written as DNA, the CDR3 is TGTGCCAGCAGTTTCCGACCCCCTCGCGGTGAAAAACTGTTTTTT. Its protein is CASSFRPPRGEKLFF.

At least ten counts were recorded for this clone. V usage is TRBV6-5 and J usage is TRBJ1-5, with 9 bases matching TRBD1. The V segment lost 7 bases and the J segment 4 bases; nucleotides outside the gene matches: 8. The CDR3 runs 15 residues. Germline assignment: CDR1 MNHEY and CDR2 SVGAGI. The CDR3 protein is CASNLGTGQNQPQHF. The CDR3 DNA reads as TGTGCCAGCAACCTAGGGACAGGGCAGAATCAGCCCCAGCATTTT.

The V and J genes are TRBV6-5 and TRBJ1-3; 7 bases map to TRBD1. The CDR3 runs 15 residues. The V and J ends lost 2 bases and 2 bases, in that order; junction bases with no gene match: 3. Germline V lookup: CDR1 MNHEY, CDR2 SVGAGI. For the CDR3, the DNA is TGTGCCAGCAGTTACAGTGGGACAGCTGGAAACACCATATATTTT. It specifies CASSYSGTAGNTIYF.

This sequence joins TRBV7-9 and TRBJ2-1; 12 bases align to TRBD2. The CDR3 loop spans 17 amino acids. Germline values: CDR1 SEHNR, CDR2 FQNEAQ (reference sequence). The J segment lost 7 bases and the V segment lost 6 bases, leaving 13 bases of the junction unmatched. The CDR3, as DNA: TGTGCCAGCAGGCCCTTCCAACTAGCGGGAGGTCCTAATGAGCAGTTCTTC. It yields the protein CASRPFQLAGGPNEQFF. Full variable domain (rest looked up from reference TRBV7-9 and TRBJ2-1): DTGVSQNPRHKITKRGQNVTFRCDPISEHNRLYWYRQTLGQGPEFLTYFQNEAQLEKSRLLSDRFSAERPKGSFSTLEIQRTEQGDSAMYLCASRPFQLAGGPNEQFFGPGTRLTVL.

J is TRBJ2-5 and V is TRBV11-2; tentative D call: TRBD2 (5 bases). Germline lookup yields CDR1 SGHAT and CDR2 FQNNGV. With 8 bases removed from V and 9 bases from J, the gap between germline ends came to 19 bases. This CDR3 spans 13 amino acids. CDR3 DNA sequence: TGTGCCAGCCGGGAACGCAGGACCAAGGCCCAGTACTTC. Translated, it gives CASRERRTKAQYF.

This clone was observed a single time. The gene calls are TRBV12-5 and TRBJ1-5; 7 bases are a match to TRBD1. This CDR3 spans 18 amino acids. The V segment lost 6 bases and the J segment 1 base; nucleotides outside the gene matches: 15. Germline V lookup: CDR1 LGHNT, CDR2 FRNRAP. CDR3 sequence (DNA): TGTGCTAGTGGCCCCTCATTCACAGGGGAGGAAAGCAATCAGCCCCAGCATTTT. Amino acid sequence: CASGPSFTGEESNQPQHF.

The CDR3 DNA follows: TGTGCCAGCAGCCCGCCAGGGGCGCAGAACGAGCAGTACTTC. As protein: CASSPPGAQNEQYF. The rearrangement joins TRBV7-2 to TRBJ2-7, with a weak D call TRBD1 (6 bases). CDR3 length: 14 residues. Per germline, CDR1 SGHTA and CDR2 FQGNSA. Trimming removed 5 bases from V and 5 bases from J, with 16 bases in between.

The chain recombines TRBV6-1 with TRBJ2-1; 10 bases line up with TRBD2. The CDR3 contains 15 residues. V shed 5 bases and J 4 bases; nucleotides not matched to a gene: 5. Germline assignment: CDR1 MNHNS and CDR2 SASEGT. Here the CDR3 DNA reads TGTGCCAGCAGTCTGACTAGCGGGTCGTACAATGAGCAGTTCTTC. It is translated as CASSLTSGSYNEQFF.

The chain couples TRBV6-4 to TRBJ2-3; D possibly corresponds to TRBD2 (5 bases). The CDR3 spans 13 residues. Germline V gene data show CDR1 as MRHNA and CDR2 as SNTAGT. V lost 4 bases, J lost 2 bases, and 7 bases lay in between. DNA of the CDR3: TGTGCCAGCAGTGCGGGGTTCACAGATACGCAGTATTTT. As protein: CASSAGFTDTQYF.

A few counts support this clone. CDR3 sequence reads: CASSLAVLRAHNGYTF. CDR3 nucleotide sequence: TGTGCCAGCAGCTTAGCGGTTTTGAGGGCCCACAATGGCTACACCTTC. This chain joins TRBV7-2 and TRBJ1-2; D is ambiguous. The CDR3 covers 16 residues. Trimming took 0 bases from V and 6 from J, leaving 17 bases between them. The germline CDR1 and CDR2 sequences are SGHTA and FQGNSA.

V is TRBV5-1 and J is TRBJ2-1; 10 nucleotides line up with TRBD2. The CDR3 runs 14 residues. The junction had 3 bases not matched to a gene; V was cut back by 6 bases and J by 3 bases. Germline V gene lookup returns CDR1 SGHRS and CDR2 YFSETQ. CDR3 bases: TGCGCCAGCAATATAGCGGGGGGCTACAATGAGCAGTTCTTC. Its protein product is CASNIAGGYNEQFF.

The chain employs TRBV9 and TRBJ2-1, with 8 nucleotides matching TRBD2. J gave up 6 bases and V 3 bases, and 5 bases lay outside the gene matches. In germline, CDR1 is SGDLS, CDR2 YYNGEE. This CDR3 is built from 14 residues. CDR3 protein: CASSGGGTSNEQFF. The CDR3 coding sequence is TGTGCCAGCAGCGGTGGGGGGACTAGCAATGAGCAGTTCTTC.

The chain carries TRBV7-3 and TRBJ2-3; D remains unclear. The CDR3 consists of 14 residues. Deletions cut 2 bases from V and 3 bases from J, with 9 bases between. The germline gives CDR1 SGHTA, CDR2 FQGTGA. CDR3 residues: CASSLAVGTDTQYF. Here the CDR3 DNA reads TGTGCCAGCAGCTTAGCGGTCGGAACAGATACGCAGTATTTT. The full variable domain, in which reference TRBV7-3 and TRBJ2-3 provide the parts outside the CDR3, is GAGVSQTPSNKVTEKGKYVELRCDPISGHTALYWYRQSLGQGPEFLIYFQGTGAADDSGLPNDRFFAVRPEGSVSTLKIQRTERGDSAVYLCASSLAVGTDTQYFGPGTRLTVL.

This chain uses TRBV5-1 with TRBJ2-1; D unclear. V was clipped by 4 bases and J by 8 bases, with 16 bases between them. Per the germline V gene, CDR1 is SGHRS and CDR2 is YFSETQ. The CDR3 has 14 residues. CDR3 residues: CASSARLPRDEQFF. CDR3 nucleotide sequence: TGCGCCAGCAGCGCGAGGCTCCCTCGCGATGAGCAGTTCTTC.

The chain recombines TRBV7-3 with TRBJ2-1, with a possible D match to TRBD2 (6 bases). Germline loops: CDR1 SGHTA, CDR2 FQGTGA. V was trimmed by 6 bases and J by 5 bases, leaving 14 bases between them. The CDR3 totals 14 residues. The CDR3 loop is CASRRDSLNNEQFF. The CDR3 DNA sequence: TGTGCCAGCAGGAGGGACTCGCTGAACAATGAGCAGTTCTTC.

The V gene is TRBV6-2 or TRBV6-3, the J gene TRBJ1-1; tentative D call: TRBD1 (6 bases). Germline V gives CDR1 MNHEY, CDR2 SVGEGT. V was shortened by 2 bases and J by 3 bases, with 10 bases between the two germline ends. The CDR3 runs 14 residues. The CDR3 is CASSYLDRYTEAFF. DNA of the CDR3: TGTGCCAGCAGTTACCTCGACAGGTACACTGAAGCTTTCTTT.